A selection of T cell receptor beta chains follows, all from one sample in a study of human T cells and chemical hapten exposure. A single record per CDR3 protein comes from TCRdb applying MiXCR to the RACE reads. Found here are 300,000 to 400,000 distinct CDR3 sequences, 5.1% of them singletons; the top ten hold just over 2.5%. Here the sequenced sample was whole blood, taken in connection with sensitization to the hapten diphenylcyclopropenone (DPC). These receptors were obtained from a woman aged 45-65 years with alopecia areata. Some clones in this sample may be carry-over from other donors' samples. CDR3s include the opening cysteine and the closing phenylalanine or tryptophan. A D gene is named only where the DNA matches it firmly. Size tells how often a clone was seen (once, few, many) or the class of an expanded clone, and some rows leave it out.

abundance: many
v_gene: TRBV9
d_gene: TRBD2
j_gene: TRBJ2-7
CDR3aa: CASSVASGASYEQYF
CDR3nt: TGTGCCAGCAGCGTAGCTAGCGGGGCCTCCTACGAGCAGTACTTC

abundance: -
v_gene: TRBV6-5
d_gene: -
j_gene: TRBJ1-5
CDR3aa: CASSYAYSNQPQHF
CDR3nt: TGTGCCAGCAGTTACGCGTATAGCAATCAGCCCCAGCATTTT

abundance: many
v_gene: TRBV6-1
d_gene: TRBD1
j_gene: TRBJ2-1
CDR3aa: CASSRDSLYNEQFF
CDR3nt: TGTGCCAGCAGCCGGGACAGCCTTTACAATGAGCAGTTCTTC

abundance: -
v_gene: TRBV7-6
d_gene: -
j_gene: TRBJ2-3
CDR3aa: CASGYLIGADTQYF
CDR3nt: TGTGCCAGCGGATATTTAATCGGGGCAGATACGCAGTATTTT

abundance: few
v_gene: TRBV6-5
d_gene: TRBD1
j_gene: TRBJ2-7
CDR3aa: CASSPGTGIYEQYF
CDR3nt: TGTGCCAGCAGTCCCGGGACAGGAATATACGAGCAGTACTTC

abundance: many
v_gene: TRBV27
d_gene: -
j_gene: TRBJ2-5
CDR3aa: CASSSPERRQETQYF
CDR3nt: TGTGCCAGCAGTTCCCCTGAGCGGCGCCAAGAGACCCAGTACTTC

abundance: -
v_gene: TRBV5-1
d_gene: TRBD2
j_gene: TRBJ2-7
CDR3aa: CASSISGSLGEQYF
CDR3nt: TGCGCCAGCAGCATTAGCGGGAGCTTGGGAGAGCAGTACTTC

abundance: -
v_gene: TRBV7-3
d_gene: TRBD2
j_gene: TRBJ2-5
CDR3aa: CASSLGRSGGELQETQYF
CDR3nt: TGTGCCAGCAGCTTAGGGAGAAGCGGGGGGGAATTACAAGAGACCCAGTACTTC

abundance: few
v_gene: TRBV7-8
d_gene: -
j_gene: TRBJ2-7
CDR3aa: CASSLWGATNYEQYF
CDR3nt: TGTGCCAGCAGCTTATGGGGCGCGACGAACTACGAGCAGTACTTC

abundance: -
v_gene: TRBV25-1
d_gene: -
j_gene: TRBJ2-3
CDR3aa: CASSFDDTAITDTQYF
CDR3nt: TGTGCCAGCAGCTTCGATGACACCGCTATCACAGATACGCAGTATTTT

abundance: few
v_gene: TRBV5-5
d_gene: -
j_gene: TRBJ1-2
CDR3aa: CASSLGPLNYGYTF
CDR3nt: TGTGCCAGCAGCTTGGGGCCGCTAAACTATGGCTACACCTTC

abundance: few
v_gene: TRBV6-5
d_gene: -
j_gene: TRBJ2-3
CDR3aa: CASSYSWTDTQYF
CDR3nt: TGTGCCAGCAGTTACTCATGGACAGATACGCAGTATTTT

abundance: few
v_gene: TRBV4-1
d_gene: -
j_gene: TRBJ1-4
CDR3aa: CASSQEEGKLFF
CDR3nt: TGCGCCAGCAGCCAAGAGGAGGGGAAACTGTTTTTT

abundance: many
v_gene: TRBV2
d_gene: -
j_gene: TRBJ1-5
CDR3aa: CASSGADSNQPQHF
CDR3nt: TGTGCCAGCAGTGGGGCGGACAGCAATCAGCCCCAGCATTTT

abundance: few
v_gene: TRBV29-1
d_gene: -
j_gene: TRBJ1-5
CDR3aa: CSVASQVGPQHF
CDR3nt: TGCAGCGTGGCCTCTCAAGTCGGGCCCCAGCATTTT

abundance: many
v_gene: TRBV12-3/TRBV12-4
d_gene: -
j_gene: TRBJ1-2
CDR3aa: CASSLTHGYYGYTF
CDR3nt: TGTGCCAGCAGTTTAACGCATGGTTACTATGGCTACACCTTC

abundance: -
v_gene: TRBV4-3
d_gene: TRBD2
j_gene: TRBJ2-6
CDR3aa: CASSQERLAGARGGANVLTF
CDR3nt: TGCGCCAGCAGCCAAGAAAGACTAGCGGGCGCGAGGGGCGGGGCCAACGTCCTGACTTTC

abundance: many
v_gene: TRBV28
d_gene: TRBD2
j_gene: TRBJ2-3
CDR3aa: CASREFGREVGQYF
CDR3nt: TGTGCCAGCCGGGAGTTCGGCCGGGAGGTGGGGCAGTATTTT

abundance: -
v_gene: TRBV20-1
d_gene: -
j_gene: TRBJ2-3
CDR3aa: CSASVNTQYF
CDR3nt: TGCAGTGCTAGTGTTAATACGCAGTATTTT

abundance: -
v_gene: TRBV20-1
d_gene: TRBD2
j_gene: TRBJ2-3
CDR3aa: CSALSGGKVTDTQYF
CDR3nt: TGCAGTGCCCTAAGCGGGGGGAAGGTAACAGATACGCAGTATTTT

abundance: -
v_gene: TRBV7-2
d_gene: TRBD1
j_gene: TRBJ1-1
CDR3aa: CASSWDRGLSTEAFF
CDR3nt: TGTGCCAGCAGCTGGGACAGGGGATTAAGCACTGAAGCTTTCTTT

abundance: few
v_gene: TRBV20-1
d_gene: TRBD2
j_gene: TRBJ2-7
CDR3aa: CSARARTSLSYEQYF
CDR3nt: TGCAGTGCTAGAGCTCGGACTAGCCTTTCCTACGAGCAGTACTTC

abundance: -
v_gene: TRBV4-3
d_gene: -
j_gene: TRBJ2-3
CDR3aa: CASSHGGSTDTQYF
CDR3nt: TGCGCCAGCAGCCACGGGGGTAGCACAGATACGCAGTATTTT

abundance: few
v_gene: TRBV6-6
d_gene: -
j_gene: TRBJ2-7
CDR3aa: CASSYSTQGEQYF
CDR3nt: TGTGCCAGCAGTTACTCGACACAGGGCGAGCAGTACTTC

abundance: many
v_gene: TRBV5-6
d_gene: TRBD1
j_gene: TRBJ2-7
CDR3aa: CASSSTGGDEQYF
CDR3nt: TGTGCCAGCAGCTCGACAGGGGGCGACGAGCAGTACTTC

abundance: -
v_gene: TRBV27
d_gene: -
j_gene: TRBJ2-2
CDR3aa: CASSRGQPGELFF
CDR3nt: TGTGCCAGCAGCCGTGGACAGCCCGGGGAGCTGTTTTTT

abundance: many
v_gene: TRBV4-1
d_gene: -
j_gene: TRBJ2-1
CDR3aa: CASSQEGNNPYNEQFF
CDR3nt: TGCGCCAGCAGCCAAGAAGGAAATAATCCGTACAATGAGCAGTTCTTC

abundance: many
v_gene: TRBV4-3
d_gene: TRBD1
j_gene: TRBJ2-1
CDR3aa: CASSQGLADRGYNEQFF
CDR3nt: TGCGCCAGCAGCCAAGGTTTAGCGGACAGGGGCTACAATGAGCAGTTCTTC

abundance: many
v_gene: TRBV10-3
d_gene: TRBD1
j_gene: TRBJ1-1
CDR3aa: CAISAAGQRNTEAFF
CDR3nt: TGTGCCATCAGTGCCGCGGGACAGAGGAACACTGAAGCTTTCTTT